Listed below are T cell receptor beta chains from one sample, sequenced in a study of cytomegalovirus exposure and HLA in healthy donors. The assay was immunoSEQ multiplex PCR, and TCRdb's table has in-frame clones only and misses some. This sample has some 110,000 clones; 75% to 90% occur once, and the top ten carry 2% to 2.5%. Material for sequencing was PBMCs. These TCRs come from a man aged 30-40 years in good health and CMV-seronegative. CDR3s include the opening cysteine and the closing phenylalanine or tryptophan. Size is omitted from some rows. Given values are once, few, many or a class for expanded clones.

v_call clone_size cdr3_aa
TRBV29-1 . CSVLGGATNEQYF
TRBV6-1 . CASSAPTTGKRSYEQYF
TRBV5-1 . CASSPGGPLETQYF
TRBV19 few CASSGQGISNQPQHF
TRBV7-2 . CASSPRGSSASYEQYF
TRBV5-1 . CASSFRSGAGANVLTF
TRBV6-1 . CASSVALSGANGLTF
TRBV10-2 . CASSGLAGDTGELFF
TRBV7-8 . CASTPVPKRGSSYEQYF
TRBV6-1 . CASIKTRSYEQYF
TRBV18 . CASSPDSSGNTIYF
TRBV27 once CASSLYTGHQPQHF
TRBV2 . CASSGLAGGRGRETQYF
TRBV18 . CASSPGGGAGYGYTF
TRBV27 . CASSSLRTGGMEPQHF
TRBV5-5 . CASSFGPGGGNYEQYF
TRBV27 . CASSLLPGTGDLFPSYEQYF
TRBV27 . CASSLNPPGDTQYF
TRBV5-1 . CASSSETDTGELFF
TRBV7-9 . CASSLGQGGTGELFF
TRBV6-1 . CASSDRDGGEQYF
TRBV28 once CASTLGTGVDTQYF
TRBV5-5 . CASSLGTNQPQHF
TRBV5-5 . CASSLEGVIWGNQPQHF
TRBV19 . CASSVQGARYEQYF
TRBV9 few CASSMEGNLNTEAFF
TRBV11-2 few CASSSFGTGYGYTF
TRBV10-1 . CASSETVTSYEQYF
TRBV5-1 . CASSLWTSGGETQYF
TRBV28 . CASSFGQGDFQPQHF
TRBV7-9 . CASSLALAGGLTGELFF
TRBV4-2 . CASSQSGGGDVTDTQYF
TRBV27 . CASRGRENYNEQFF
TRBV6-5 . CASSPPGLARYEQYF
TRBV27 . CASSQWTGEKLFF
TRBV9 . CAPGGGGASSYEQYF
TRBV19 . CASSIVDGAYEQYF
TRBV18 . CASSPPGTGAGNIQYF
TRBV5-1 once CASSLQGNEQYF
TRBV6-4 . CASSRQETFWNEQFF
TRBV11-3 few CASSSTQLAGFAGELFF
TRBV14 . CASSQATPGGSPLHF
TRBV19 . CASSTRSRVPENTIYF
TRBV4-3 . CASSRHTGTGSYNEQFF
TRBV28 . CASSRDSLLEQYF
TRBV5-5 . CASSLDGGANSNQPQHF
TRBV28 . CASSLSTEAAKNIQYF
TRBV18 . CASSPPSRGNTEAFF
TRBV28 . CASRVAGTGGETEAFF
TRBV5-4 . CASSAGQTSYEQYF
TRBV5-1 . CASSLGDREGSIHNEQFF
TRBV2 . CASSAGTGVFNEQFF
TRBV11-3 once CASSFSRLTEAFF
TRBV4-2 . CASSREDRVPRQPQHF